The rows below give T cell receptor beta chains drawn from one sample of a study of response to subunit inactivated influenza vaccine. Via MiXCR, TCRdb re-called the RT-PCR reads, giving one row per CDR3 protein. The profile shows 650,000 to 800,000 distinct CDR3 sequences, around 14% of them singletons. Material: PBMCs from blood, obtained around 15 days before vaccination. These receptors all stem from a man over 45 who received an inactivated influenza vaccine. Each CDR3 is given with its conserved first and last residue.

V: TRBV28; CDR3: CASSPHSGTTYEQYF
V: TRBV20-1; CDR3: CSAKFGTGGTDTQYF
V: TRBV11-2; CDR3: CASSALTEIGLAGGYEQYF
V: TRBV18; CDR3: CASSPIPGSQQTQYF
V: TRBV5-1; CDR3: CASSWTGAGDTGELFF
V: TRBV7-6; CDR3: CASMKGTANSYEQYF
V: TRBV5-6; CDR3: CASSYWTSGKTQYF
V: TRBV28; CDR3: CASSWTDYNYGYTF
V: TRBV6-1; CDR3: CASSVRVTNEQYF
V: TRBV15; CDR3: CATSSRGGSTYEQFF
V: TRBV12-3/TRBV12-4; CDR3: CASSSGQGGDEQYF
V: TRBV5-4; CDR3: CASSWASGFTGELFF
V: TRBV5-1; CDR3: CASSLGGEDIQYF
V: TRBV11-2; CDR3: CASTYSGRSNEQFF
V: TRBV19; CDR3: CASSRSSGNQPQHF
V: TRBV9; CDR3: CASSVGGGRGTEAFF
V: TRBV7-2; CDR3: CASSPTGGHQPQHF
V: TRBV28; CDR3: CASRPKGGVTYEQYF
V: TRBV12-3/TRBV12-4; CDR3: CASRQSTNYGYTF
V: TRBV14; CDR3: CASSQHGDTTSGRVRNEQFF
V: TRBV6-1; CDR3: CASQSGTTYTEAFF
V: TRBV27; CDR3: CASSLSLAGVIEQYF
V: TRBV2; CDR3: CASSSRTGWRRLGTEAFF
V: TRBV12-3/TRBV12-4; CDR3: CASRSGREGNAGELFF
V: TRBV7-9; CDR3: CTSGGPETQYF
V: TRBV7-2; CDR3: CASSPPLEHTEAFF
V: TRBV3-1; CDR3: CASSQDGGLNQPQHF
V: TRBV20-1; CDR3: CSANKRGYEQYF
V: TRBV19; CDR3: CASRDYSNQPQHF
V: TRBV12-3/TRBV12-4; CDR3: CASSPRGDRNQPQHF
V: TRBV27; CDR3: CASSLSGTLSYEQYF
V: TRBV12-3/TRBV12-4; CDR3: CASTPGTGRAFF
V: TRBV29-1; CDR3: CSAGDRGFYEQYF
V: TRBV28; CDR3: CASSLNNMPSNTGELFF
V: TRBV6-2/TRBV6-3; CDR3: CASNYQGASTDTQYF
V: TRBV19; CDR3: CASTRDSSMPLHF
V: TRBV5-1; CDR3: CASSPEPGSGANVLTF
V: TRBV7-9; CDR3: CASSLGGTAQETQYF
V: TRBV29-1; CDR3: CSVETLGGTGGGYTF
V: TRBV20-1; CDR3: CSAREAGWELFF
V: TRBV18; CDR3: CASSPGQQNTEAFF
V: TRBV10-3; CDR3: CAISEGTSNSPLHF
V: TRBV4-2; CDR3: CASSQGAGKQETQYF
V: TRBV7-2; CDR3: CASSLASGGGYEQYF
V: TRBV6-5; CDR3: CASSYAGENTGELFF
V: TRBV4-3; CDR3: CASSLGSGVTEAFF
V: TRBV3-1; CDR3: CASSQGLGDTQYF
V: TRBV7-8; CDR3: CASSREGPKRANYGYTF
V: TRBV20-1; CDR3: CSARTPPRVEASDDTQYF
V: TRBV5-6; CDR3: CASSLVWANYEQYF
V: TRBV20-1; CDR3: CSASKETQYF
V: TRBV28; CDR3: CASSLGTGGFYGYTF
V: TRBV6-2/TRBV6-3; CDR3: CASSYLRAENTEAFF